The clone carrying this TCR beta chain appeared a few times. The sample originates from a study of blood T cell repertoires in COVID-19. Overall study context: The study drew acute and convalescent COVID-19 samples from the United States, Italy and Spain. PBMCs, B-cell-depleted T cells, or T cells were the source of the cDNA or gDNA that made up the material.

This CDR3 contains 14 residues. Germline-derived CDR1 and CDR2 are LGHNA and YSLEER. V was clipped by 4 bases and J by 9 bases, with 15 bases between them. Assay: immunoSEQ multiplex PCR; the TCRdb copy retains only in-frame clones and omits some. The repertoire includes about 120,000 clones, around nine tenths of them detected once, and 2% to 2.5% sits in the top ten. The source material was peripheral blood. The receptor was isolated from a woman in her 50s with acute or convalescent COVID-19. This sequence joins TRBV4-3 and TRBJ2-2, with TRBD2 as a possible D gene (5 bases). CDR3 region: CASSPTNPAWELFF. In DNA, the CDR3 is TGCGCCAGCAGCCCGACTAACCCGGCATGGGAGCTGTTTTTT.